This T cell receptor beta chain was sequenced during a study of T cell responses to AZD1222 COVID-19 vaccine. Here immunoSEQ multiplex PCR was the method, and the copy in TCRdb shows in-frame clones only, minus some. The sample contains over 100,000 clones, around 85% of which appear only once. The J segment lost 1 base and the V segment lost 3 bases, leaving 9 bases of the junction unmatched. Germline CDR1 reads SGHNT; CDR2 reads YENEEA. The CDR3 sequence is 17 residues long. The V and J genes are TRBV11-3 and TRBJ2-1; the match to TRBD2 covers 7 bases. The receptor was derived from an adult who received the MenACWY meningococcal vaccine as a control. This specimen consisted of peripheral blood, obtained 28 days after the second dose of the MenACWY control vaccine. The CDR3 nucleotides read TGTGCCAGCAGCTTTACCGGGGGGTTAGATTCCTACAATGAGCAGTTCTTC. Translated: CASSFTGGLDSYNEQFF.